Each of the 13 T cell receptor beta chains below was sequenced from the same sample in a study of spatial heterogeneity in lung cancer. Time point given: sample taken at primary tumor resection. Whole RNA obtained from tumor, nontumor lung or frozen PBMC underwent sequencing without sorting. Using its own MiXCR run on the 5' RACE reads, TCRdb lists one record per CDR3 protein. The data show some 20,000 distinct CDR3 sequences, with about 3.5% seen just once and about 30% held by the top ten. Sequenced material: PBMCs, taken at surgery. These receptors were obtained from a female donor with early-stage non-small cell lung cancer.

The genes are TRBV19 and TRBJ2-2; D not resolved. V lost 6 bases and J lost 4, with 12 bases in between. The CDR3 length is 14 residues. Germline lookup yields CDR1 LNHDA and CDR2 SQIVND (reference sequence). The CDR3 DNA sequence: TGTGCCAGTAGGACCGGGTGGGTCACCGGGGAGCTGTTTTTT. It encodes CASRTGWVTGELFF.

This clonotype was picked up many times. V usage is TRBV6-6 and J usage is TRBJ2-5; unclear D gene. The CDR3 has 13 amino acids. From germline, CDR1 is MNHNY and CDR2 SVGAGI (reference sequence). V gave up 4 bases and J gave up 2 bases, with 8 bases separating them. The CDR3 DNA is TGTGCCAGCAGTTCGTCAGATCAAGAGACCCAGTACTTC. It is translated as CASSSSDQETQYF.

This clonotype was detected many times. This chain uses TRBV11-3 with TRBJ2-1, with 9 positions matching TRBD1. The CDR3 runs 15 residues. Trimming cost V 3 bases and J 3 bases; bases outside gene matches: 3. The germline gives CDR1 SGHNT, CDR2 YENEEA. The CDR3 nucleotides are TGTGCCAGCAGCTTGACGGGACAGGGCTACAATGAGCAGTTCTTC. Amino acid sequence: CASSLTGQGYNEQFF. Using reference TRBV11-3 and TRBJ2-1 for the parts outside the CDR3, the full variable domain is EAGVVQSPRYKIIEKKQPVAFWCNPISGHNTLYWYLQNLGQGPELLIRYENEEAVDDSQLPKDRFSAERLKGVDSTLKIQPAELGDSAVYLCASSLTGQGYNEQFFGPGTRLTVL.

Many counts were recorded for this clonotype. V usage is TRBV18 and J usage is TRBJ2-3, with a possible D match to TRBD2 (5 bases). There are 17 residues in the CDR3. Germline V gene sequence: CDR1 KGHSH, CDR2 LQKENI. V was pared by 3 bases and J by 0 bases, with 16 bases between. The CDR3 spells CASSPNFGGSSTDTQYF. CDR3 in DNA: TGTGCCAGCTCACCTAATTTCGGCGGGTCGAGCACAGATACGCAGTATTTT.

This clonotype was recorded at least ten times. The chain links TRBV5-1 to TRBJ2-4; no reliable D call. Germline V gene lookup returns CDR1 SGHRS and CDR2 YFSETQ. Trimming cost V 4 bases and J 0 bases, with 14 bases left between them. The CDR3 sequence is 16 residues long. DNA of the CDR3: TGCGCCAGCAGCGAAAGGCCTGCCCTAGCCAAAAACATTCAGTACTTC. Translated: CASSERPALAKNIQYF. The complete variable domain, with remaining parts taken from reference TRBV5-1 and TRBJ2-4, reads KAGVTQTPRYLIKTRGQQVTLSCSPISGHRSVSWYQQTPGQGLQFLFEYFSETQRNKGNFPGRFSGRQFSNSRSEMNVSTLELGDSALYLCASSERPALAKNIQYFGAGTRLSVL.

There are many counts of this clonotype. The CDR3 spells CSVLDRESPVYEQYF. The DNA for the CDR3 is TGCAGCGTTCTAGACCGGGAGAGCCCTGTCTACGAGCAGTACTTC. The gene calls are TRBV29-1 and TRBJ2-7, with D tentatively TRBD2 (6 bases). The germline V gene encodes CDR1 SQVTM and CDR2 ANQGSEA. The ends were cut back, 5 bases at V and 3 bases at J, with 20 bases in the middle. The CDR3 consists of 15 residues.

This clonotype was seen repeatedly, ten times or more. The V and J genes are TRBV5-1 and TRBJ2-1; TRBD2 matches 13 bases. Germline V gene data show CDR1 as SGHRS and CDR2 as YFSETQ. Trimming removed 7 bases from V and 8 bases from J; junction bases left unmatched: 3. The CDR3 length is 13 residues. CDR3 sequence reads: CASHGTSGDEQFF. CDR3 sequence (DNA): TGCGCCAGCCATGGGACTAGCGGGGATGAGCAGTTCTTC.

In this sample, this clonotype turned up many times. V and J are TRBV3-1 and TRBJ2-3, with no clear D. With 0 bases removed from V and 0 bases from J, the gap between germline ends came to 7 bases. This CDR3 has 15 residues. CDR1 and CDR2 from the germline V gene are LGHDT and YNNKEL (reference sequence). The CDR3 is CASSQETSSTDTQYF. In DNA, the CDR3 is TGTGCCAGCAGCCAAGAGACTTCCAGCACAGATACGCAGTATTTT.

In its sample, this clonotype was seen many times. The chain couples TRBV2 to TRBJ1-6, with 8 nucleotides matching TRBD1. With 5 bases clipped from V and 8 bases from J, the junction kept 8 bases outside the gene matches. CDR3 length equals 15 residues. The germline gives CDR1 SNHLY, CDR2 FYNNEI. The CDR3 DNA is TGTGCCAGCAGTAAGACAGGGGTCGGAGATTCACCCCTCCACTTT. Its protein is CASSKTGVGDSPLHF. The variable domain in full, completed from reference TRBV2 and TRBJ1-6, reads EPEVTQTPSHQVTQMGQEVILRCVPISNHLYFYWYRQILGQKVEFLVSFYNNEISEKSEIFDDQFSVERPDGSNFTLKIRSTKLEDSAMYFCASSKTGVGDSPLHFGNGTRLTVT.

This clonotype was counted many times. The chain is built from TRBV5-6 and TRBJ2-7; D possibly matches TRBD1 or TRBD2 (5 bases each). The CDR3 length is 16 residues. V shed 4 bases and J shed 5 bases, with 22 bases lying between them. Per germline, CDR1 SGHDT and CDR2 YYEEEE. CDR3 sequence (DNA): TGTGCCAGCAGCCGGACCCCCGGGACCAAGCCTGACGAGCAGTACTTC. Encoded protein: CASSRTPGTKPDEQYF.

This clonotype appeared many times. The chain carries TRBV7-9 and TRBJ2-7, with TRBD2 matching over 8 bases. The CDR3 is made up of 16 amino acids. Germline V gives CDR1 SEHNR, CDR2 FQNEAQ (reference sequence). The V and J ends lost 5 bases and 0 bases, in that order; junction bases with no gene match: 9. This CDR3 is CASSPRTSPNSYEQYF. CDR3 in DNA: TGTGCCAGCAGCCCAAGGACTAGCCCGAACTCCTACGAGCAGTACTTC.

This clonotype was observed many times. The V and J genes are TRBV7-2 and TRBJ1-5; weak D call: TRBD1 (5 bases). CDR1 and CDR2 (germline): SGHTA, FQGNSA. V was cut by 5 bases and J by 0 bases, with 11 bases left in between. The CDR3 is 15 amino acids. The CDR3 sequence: CASSPGTGSNQPQHF. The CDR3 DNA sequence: TGTGCCAGCAGCCCTGGGACGGGTAGCAATCAGCCCCAGCATTTT.

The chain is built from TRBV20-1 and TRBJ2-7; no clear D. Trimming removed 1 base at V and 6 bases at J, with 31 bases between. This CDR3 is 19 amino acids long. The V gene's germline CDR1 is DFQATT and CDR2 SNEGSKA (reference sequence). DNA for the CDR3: TGCAGTGCTAGAGGCCGGGCCGGGCCTCTAGAGGTCGCTACGGTCGAGCAGTACTTC. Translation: CSARGRAGPLEVATVEQYF.